This T cell receptor beta chain was captured by sequencing in a study of early T cells in non-severe SARS-CoV-2 infection. Study-level background: Unpaired chains resulted from sequencing bulk RNA of unsorted whole blood.

General study findings and limits: VDJdb matches were skewed toward anti-spike CD8 T cell responses.

Unique molecular identifiers (one per individual cDNA molecule) were attached. TCRdb passed the 5' RACE reads through MiXCR, listing each CDR3 protein once. The table includes about 110,000 distinct CDR3 sequences, roughly an eighth detected once. Trimming stripped 3 bases from V and 3 bases from J, with 8 bases between. CDR1 and CDR2 from the germline V gene are GTSNPN and SVGIG (reference sequence). The CDR3 has 12 amino acids. This clonotype appeared a few times. Its cognate antigen is unknown. This specimen was whole blood, taken at baseline. The rearrangement joins TRBV30 to TRBJ1-1; D remains unclear. This sequence originates from an adult who was a healthcare worker with PCR-confirmed SARS-CoV-2 infection or an uninfected control (not recorded which). CDR3 nucleotide sequence: TGTGCCTGGAGAGAGAGCTACACTGAAGCTTTCTTT. Translating it yields CAWRESYTEAFF. The entire variable domain, with the rest obtained from reference TRBV30 and TRBJ1-1, is as follows: SQTIHQWPATLVQPVGSPLSLECTVEGTSNPNLYWYRQAAGRGLQLLFYSVGIGQISSEVPQNLSASRPQDRQFILSSKKLLLSDSGFYLCAWRESYTEAFFGQGTRLTVV.